The 23 T cell receptor beta chains below were found in one sample sequenced in a study of tumor-infiltrating lymphocytes in primary liver carcinoma. Production of TCR beta cDNA used around 0.45 ug total RNA together with a constant-region primer. Three nested multiplex PCR rounds, a slightly modified ARM-PCR, produced the libraries for TCR beta. The first two PCR rounds used TRBV1-TRBV30 forward primers with a C-beta reverse primer, around 10 cycles each. TCRdb re-called the multiplex PCR reads through MiXCR, storing one row per CDR3 protein. The table has around 81,000 distinct CDR3 sequences, 70% to 80% seen once; the top ten hold approximately 13%. The tissue used was unsorted bulk material of about 19-33 mg. RNA and DNA were co-extracted from it with the AllPrep DNA/RNA mini kit. The sequenced sample consisted of liver tumor tissue from sampling region 4. Subset in this sample: tumor region T4, right-lateral pole. The receptors were gathered from an older woman with primary liver carcinoma and hepatitis B virus infection.

Regarding this clonotype: Likely a read error: the CDR3 ends without its conserved phenylalanine or tryptophan. The rearrangement joins TRBV10-2 to TRBJ2-1, with TRBD2 matching over 7 bases. From germline, CDR1 is WSHSY and CDR2 SAAADI. This CDR3 is built from 15 residues. Unmatched junction bases numbered 8, after V lost 3 bases and J lost 6 bases. The CDR3 loop is CASSDVRGGPNEQFL. DNA for the CDR3: TGCGCCAGCAGTGACGTTCGGGGAGGGCCCAATGAGCAGTTCCTC.

The chain is built from TRBV11-2 and TRBJ2-3; D remains ambiguous. The CDR3 is made up of 13 amino acids. Trimming pared 10 bases from V and 5 bases from J, leaving 16 bases between. Germline V gene data show CDR1 as SGHAT and CDR2 as FQNNGV. The CDR3 loop reads CANGLGRGDTQYF. In DNA, the CDR3 is TGTGCCAACGGCTTAGGTCGAGGAGATACGCAGTATTTT.

This clonotype was picked up one time. This may come from a read error, since a much larger clone is one base off. This chain's CDR3 is CAGGRGTGIYNEQFF. DNA for the CDR3: TGTGCCGGCGGACGGGGGACAGGGATTTACAATGAGCAGTTCTTC. The V gene is TRBV28, the J gene TRBJ2-1; 9 bases match TRBD1. CDR1 is MDHEN, CDR2 SYDVKM, per germline. J lost 4 bases, V lost 11 bases, and 12 bases had no gene match. CDR3 size: 15 residues.

Notes on this clonotype: This may stem from a read error, because a much larger clone lies one nucleotide away. This chain links TRBV7-9 with TRBJ2-7, with 7 bases identical to TRBD2. Germline V gene data show CDR1 as SEHNR and CDR2 as FQNEAQ (reference sequence). The CDR3 length is 15 residues. As DNA, the CDR3 is TGTGCCAGCAGCTTCTGGGAAAAGACAACTAGCGAGCACTACTTC. Residues: CASSFWEKTTSEHYF.

This clonotype has at least ten counts. The rearrangement links TRBV7-9 to TRBJ2-7, with TRBD2 matching over 7 bases. Germline V lookup: CDR1 SEHNR, CDR2 FQNEAQ (reference sequence). J was trimmed by 1 base and V by 5 bases; bases with no gene match: 11. The CDR3 extends over 16 amino acids. The CDR3 here is CASSDKLAPGSYEQYF. The CDR3 coding sequence is TGTGCCAGCAGCGATAAACTAGCGCCGGGATCCTACGAGCAGTACTTC.

This clonotype was recorded many times. Here the CDR3 DNA reads TGTGCCACCGCCGGGACTAGCGGGCCATCCTACACAGATACGCAGTATTTT. It yields the protein CATAGTSGPSYTDTQYF. The chain couples TRBV10-3 to TRBJ2-3; 12 nucleotides line up with TRBD2. The length of the CDR3 is 17 residues. Trimming removed 10 bases from V and 2 bases from J; junction bases left unmatched: 13. Germline V gene data show CDR1 as ENHRY and CDR2 as SYGVKD.

Note on this clonotype: The final CDR3 position lacks the conserved phenylalanine or tryptophan, pointing to a likely read error. The V gene is TRBV7-8, the J gene TRBJ2-2; D possibly corresponds to TRBD2 (6 bases). The CDR3 is 14 amino acids. Germline values: CDR1 SGHVS, CDR2 FQNEAQ. The CDR3 DNA reads as TGTGCCAGCAGCTTAACGGGAGACACCGAGGAGCTGTTTCTT. Translated, it gives CASSLTGDTEELFL.

For this clonotype: Mismatch with germline at one junction end may stem from a read error. V usage is TRBV11-2 and J usage is TRBJ2-7, with 9 bases fitting TRBD2. Germline assignment: CDR1 SGHAT and CDR2 FQNNGV. The CDR3 contains 16 residues. The CDR3 DNA follows: TGTGCGAGCACGACTCCTGAGCGGGAGGCAAGGGGGAAGCAGTACTTC. Amino acid sequence: CASTTPEREARGKQYF.

This chain links TRBV7-9 with TRBJ1-2, with 9 nucleotides matching TRBD1. V lost 7 bases to trimming and J lost 3 bases; unmatched junction nucleotides: 9. Looked up from germline, CDR1 is SEHNR and CDR2 is FQNEAQ (reference sequence). This CDR3 contains 15 residues. This chain's CDR3 is CASTPTGGKYYGYTF. DNA of the CDR3: TGTGCCAGCACCCCCACAGGGGGCAAGTACTATGGCTACACCTTC.

About this clonotype itself: A much larger clone differs from this one at a single base, so this may be a read error. The rearrangement joins TRBV24-1 to TRBJ2-3, with 8 bases fitting TRBD2. The CDR3 is 15 amino acids. CDR1 is KGHDR and CDR2 is SFDVKD in the germline V gene. CDR3 sequence (DNA): TGTGCCACCAGTGATTACGGGAGGGGCACAGATGCGCAGTATTTT. The encoded protein is CATSDYGRGTDAQYF.

As regards this clonotype: No conserved phenylalanine or tryptophan is present at the end of the CDR3, so a read error is the likely explanation. The genes are TRBV6-6 and TRBJ2-7, with a possible D match to TRBD2 (6 bases). The CDR3 spans 13 residues. V was clipped by 10 bases and J by 0 bases, with 13 bases between them. Germline V gene sequence: CDR1 MNHNY, CDR2 SVGAGI (reference sequence). Written as DNA, the CDR3 is TGTGCCAACGTTGGAGGGTACTCCTACGAGCAGTACTTA. Translated, it gives CANVGGYSYEQYL.

This clonotype was found a few times. With a much larger clone just one base away, this may be a read error. The chain uses TRBV5-4 and TRBJ2-1; TRBD2 aligns across 12 bases. The CDR3 length is 15 residues. In germline, CDR1 is SGHNT, CDR2 YYREEE (reference sequence). Unmatched junction bases numbered 5, after V lost 4 bases and J lost 6 bases. The CDR3 DNA reads as TGTGCCAGCAGCCCTGGACTAGCGGGAAGCAATGAGCAGTTCTTC. Amino acids: CASSPGLAGSNEQFF.

To note about this clonotype: This may arise from a read error, as a much more abundant clone is one base away. The chain recombines TRBV28 with TRBJ2-3; maybe TRBD1 (6 bases). Trimming left V 6 bases short and J 4 bases short, with 23 bases between. Per the germline V gene, CDR1 is MDHEN and CDR2 is SYDVKM. The CDR3 extends over 17 amino acids. The CDR3 here is CASSTPVTGFNPDTQYF. CDR3 sequence (DNA): TGTGCCAGCAGCACACCCGTCACAGGGTTTAATCCAGATACGCAGTATTTT. The entire variable domain, with the rest obtained from reference TRBV28 and TRBJ2-3, is as follows: DVKVTQSSRYLVKRTGEKVFLECVQDMDHENMFWYRQDPGLGLRLIYFSYDVKMKEKGDIPEGYSVSREKKERFSLILESASTNQTSMYLCASSTPVTGFNPDTQYFGPGTRLTVL.

Here the CDR3 DNA reads TGTGCCAGCACTGCGGGGTCCACTGAAGCTTTCTTT. As protein: CASTAGSTEAFF. This rearrangement joins TRBV6-1 to TRBJ1-1; D is undetermined. V was cut by 7 bases and J by 4 bases, with 10 bases left in between. The CDR3 runs to 12 residues. Germline CDR1 and CDR2: MNHNS and SASEGT.

The chain joins TRBV12-3 or TRBV12-4 to TRBJ2-5; tentatively, D is TRBD2 (6 bases). Trimming took 9 bases from V and 5 from J, leaving 31 bases between them. The CDR3 runs 18 residues. For the CDR3, the DNA is TGTGCCAGTAGTCCCCTTAAAGCTGCGGTCGGGAGAACGGAGACCCAGTACTTC. Amino acids: CASSPLKAAVGRTETQYF.

The chain couples TRBV9 to TRBJ2-1, with 7 bases matching TRBD2. This CDR3 is built from 19 residues. After removal of 0 bases from V and 2 bases from J, the junction contained 14 bases not matched to a gene. CDR1 is SGDLS and CDR2 is YYNGEE in the germline V gene. The CDR3 DNA reads TGTGCCAGCAGCGTAGAGAGTGGGAGGGCCCTGACGGCCTACAATGAGCAGTTCTTC. It yields the protein CASSVESGRALTAYNEQFF.

This clonotype was counted many times. The chain carries TRBV6-5 and TRBJ2-7; TRBD2 is a possible D gene (5 bases). Germline lookup yields CDR1 MNHEY and CDR2 SVGAGI. Trimming took off 8 bases at V and 4 bases at J, with 12 bases between the two ends. The CDR3 has 12 amino acids. CDR3 sequence (DNA): TGTGCCAGCCCGGATCCGGGATACGAGCAGTACTTC. It codes for CASPDPGYEQYF.

This sequence joins TRBV30 and TRBJ2-7, with D perhaps matching TRBD1 (5 bases). V was trimmed by 0 bases and J by 0 bases, leaving 12 bases between them. The germline V gene has CDR1 GTSNPN and CDR2 SVGIG (reference sequence). CDR3 length: 15 residues. The CDR3: CAWSVCGRVSYEQYF. The CDR3 DNA reads TGTGCCTGGAGTGTTTGTGGCAGGGTCTCCTACGAGCAGTACTTC. Drawing the rest from reference TRBV30 and TRBJ2-7, the complete variable domain is SQTIHQWPATLVQPVGSPLSLECTVEGTSNPNLYWYRQAAGRGLQLLFYSVGIGQISSEVPQNLSASRPQDRQFILSSKKLLLSDSGFYLCAWSVCGRVSYEQYFGPGTRLTVT.

This clonotype ranks as medium-sized. The chain combines TRBV11-2 with TRBJ2-4; D may match TRBD1 or TRBD2 (5 bases each). Per the germline V gene, CDR1 is SGHAT and CDR2 is FQNNGV. This CDR3 region has 20 residues. V lost 0 bases and J 0 bases, leaving 21 bases between the germline ends. The CDR3 sequence: CASSLDHGTEPNRAKNIQYF. The CDR3 nucleotides are TGTGCCAGCAGCTTAGATCACGGGACCGAACCAAACCGAGCCAAAAACATTCAGTACTTC.

V is TRBV10-3 and J is TRBJ2-3; 12 positions match TRBD2. V trimming: 4 bases; J trimming: 4 bases; junction bases outside the gene matches: 6. The length of the CDR3 is 16 residues. The V gene's germline CDR1 is ENHRY and CDR2 SYGVKD. For the CDR3, the DNA is TGTGCCATCAGTGGACTAGCGGGAGAGGAGTCAGATACGCAGTATTTT. It translates to CAISGLAGEESDTQYF.

Regarding this clonotype: With a much larger clone just one base away, this may be a read error. The V and J genes are TRBV7-3 and TRBJ2-1; possibly TRBD2 for D (5 bases). Germline CDR1 and CDR2: SGHTA and FQGTGA. The CDR3 is made up of 17 amino acids. Trimming took off 1 base at V and 6 bases at J, with 19 bases between the two ends. DNA for the CDR3: TGTGCCAGCAGCTTAAAGACTGGTCTAGCTTCGAGCAATGAGCAGTTCTTC. Translated: CASSLKTGLASSNEQFF.

With regard to this clonotype: The junction shows a germline mismatch at one end, possibly a read error. J is TRBJ2-3 and V is TRBV30; perhaps TRBD2 as D (5 bases). The CDR3 has 15 residues. CDR1 and CDR2 (germline): GTSNPN, SVGIG (reference sequence). Written as DNA, the CDR3 is TGTGCCCGGAACTTCGAGGGATTCTCCACAGATATGCAGTATTTT. Protein product: CARNFEGFSTDMQYF. The variable domain in full, with the rest retrieved from reference TRBV30 and TRBJ2-3, is SQTIHQWPATLVQPVGSPLSLECTVEGTSNPNLYWYRQAAGRGLQLLFYSVGIGQISSEVPQNLSASRPQDRQFILSSKKLLLSDSGFYLCARNFEGFSTDMQYFGPGTRLTVL.

About this clonotype: A clone one base away is much larger, so this may be a read error. The chain uses TRBV6-4 and TRBJ2-3; D might be TRBD2 (5 bases). The germline V and J ends were trimmed by 0 bases and 5 bases, with 12 bases remaining between them. This CDR3 region has 15 residues. Germline CDR1 reads MRHNA; CDR2 reads SNTAGT. CDR3 sequence: CASSDSITAGDTQYF. The CDR3 bases are TGTGCCAGCAGTGACTCGATAACCGCGGGAGATACGCAGTATTTT.